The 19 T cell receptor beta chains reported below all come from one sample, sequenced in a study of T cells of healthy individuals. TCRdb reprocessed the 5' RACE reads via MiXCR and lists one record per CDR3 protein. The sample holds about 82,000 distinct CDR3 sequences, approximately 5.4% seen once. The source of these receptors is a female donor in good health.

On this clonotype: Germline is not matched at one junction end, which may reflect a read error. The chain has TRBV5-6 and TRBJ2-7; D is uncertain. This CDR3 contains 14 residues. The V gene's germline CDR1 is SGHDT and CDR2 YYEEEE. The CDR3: CASSSRYYRYGQYF. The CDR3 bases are TGTGCCAGCAGCTCGCGTTACTACCGATACGGGCAGTACTTC.

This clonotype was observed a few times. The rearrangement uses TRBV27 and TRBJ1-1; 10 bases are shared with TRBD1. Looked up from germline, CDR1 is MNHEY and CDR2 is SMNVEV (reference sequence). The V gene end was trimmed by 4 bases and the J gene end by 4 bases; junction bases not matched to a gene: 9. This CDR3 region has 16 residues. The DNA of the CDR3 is TGTGCCAGCAGTTCATGGGGGACAGGGGCTCGCACTGAAGCTTTCTTT. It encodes CASSSWGTGARTEAFF.

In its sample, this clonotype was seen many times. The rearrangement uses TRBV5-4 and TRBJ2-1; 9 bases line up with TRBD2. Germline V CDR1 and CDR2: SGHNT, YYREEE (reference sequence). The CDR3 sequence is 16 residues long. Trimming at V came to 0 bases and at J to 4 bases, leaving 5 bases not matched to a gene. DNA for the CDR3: TGTGCCAGCAGCTTGGACCTAGCGGGAAATTACAATGAGCAGTTCTTC. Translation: CASSLDLAGNYNEQFF.

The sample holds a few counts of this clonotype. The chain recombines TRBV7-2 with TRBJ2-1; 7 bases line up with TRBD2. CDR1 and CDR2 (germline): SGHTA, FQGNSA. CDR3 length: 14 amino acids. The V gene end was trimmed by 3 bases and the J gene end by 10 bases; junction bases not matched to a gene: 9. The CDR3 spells CASSFPGGTLEQFF. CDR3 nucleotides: TGTGCCAGCAGCTTTCCGGGAGGAACATTAGAGCAGTTCTTC.

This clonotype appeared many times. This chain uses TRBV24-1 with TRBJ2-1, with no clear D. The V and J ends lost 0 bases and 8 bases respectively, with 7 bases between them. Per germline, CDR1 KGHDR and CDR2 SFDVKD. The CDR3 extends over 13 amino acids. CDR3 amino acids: CATSDLEADEQFF. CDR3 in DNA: TGTGCCACCAGTGATTTGGAGGCCGATGAGCAGTTCTTC.

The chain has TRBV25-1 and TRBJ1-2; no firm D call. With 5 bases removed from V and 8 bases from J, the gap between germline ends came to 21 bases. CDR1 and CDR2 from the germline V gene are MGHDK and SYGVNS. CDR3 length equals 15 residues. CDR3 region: CASSPTSTGLEGYTF. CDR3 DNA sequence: TGTGCCAGCAGTCCCACGAGTACGGGCCTCGAAGGCTACACCTTC.

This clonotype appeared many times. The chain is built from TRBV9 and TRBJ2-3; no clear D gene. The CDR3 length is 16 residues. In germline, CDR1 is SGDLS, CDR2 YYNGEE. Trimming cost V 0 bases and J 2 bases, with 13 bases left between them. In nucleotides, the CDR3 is TGTGCCAGCAGCGTAGCTGTAGCCTCCGCCACAGATACGCAGTATTTT. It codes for CASSVAVASATDTQYF.

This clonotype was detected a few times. CDR3 DNA: TGTGCCAGCAGCCATGCAACTAGTTTCAATGAGCAGTTCTTC. Its protein is CASSHATSFNEQFF. The V gene is TRBV7-9, the J gene TRBJ2-1, with D perhaps TRBD2 (5 bases). Germline CDR1 reads SEHNR; CDR2 reads FQNEAQ (reference sequence). The V gene lost 5 bases and the J gene lost 6 bases, with 14 bases spanning the gap. This CDR3 is 14 amino acids long.

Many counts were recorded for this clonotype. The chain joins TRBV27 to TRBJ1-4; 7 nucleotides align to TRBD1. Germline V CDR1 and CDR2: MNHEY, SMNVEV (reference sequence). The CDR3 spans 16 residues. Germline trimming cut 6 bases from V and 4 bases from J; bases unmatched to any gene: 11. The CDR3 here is CASRPITGDVNEKLFF. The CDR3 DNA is TGTGCCAGCAGGCCAATTACAGGGGATGTTAATGAAAAACTGTTTTTT.

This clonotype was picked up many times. The chain's CDR3 is CASSQDIAAHSAYEQYF. CDR3 nucleotides: TGTGCCAGCAGCCAAGATATCGCGGCCCACTCCGCCTACGAGCAGTACTTC. V usage is TRBV4-2 and J usage is TRBJ2-7; no firm D call. Germline CDR1 and CDR2: LGHNA and YNFKEQ. The CDR3 runs to 17 residues. V lost 0 bases to trimming and J lost 2 bases, with 17 bases between them.

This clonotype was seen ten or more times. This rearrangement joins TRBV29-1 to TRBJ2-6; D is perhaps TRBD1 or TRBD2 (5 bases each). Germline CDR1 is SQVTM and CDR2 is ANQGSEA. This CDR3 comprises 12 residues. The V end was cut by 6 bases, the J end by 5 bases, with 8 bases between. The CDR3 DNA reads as TGCAGCGTCGGGGACCGGGCCAACGTCCTGACTTTC. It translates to CSVGDRANVLTF. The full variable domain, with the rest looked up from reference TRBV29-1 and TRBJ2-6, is SAVISQKPSRDICQRGTSLTIQCQVDSQVTMMFWYRQQPGQSLTLIATANQGSEATYESGFVIDKFPISRPNLTFSTLTVSNMSPEDSSIYLCSVGDRANVLTFGAGSRLTVL.

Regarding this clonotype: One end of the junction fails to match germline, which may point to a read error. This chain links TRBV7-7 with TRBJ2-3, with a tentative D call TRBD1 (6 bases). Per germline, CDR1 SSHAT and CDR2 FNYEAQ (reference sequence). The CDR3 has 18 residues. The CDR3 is CASSLGLWGRIGTDTQYF. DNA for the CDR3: TGTGCTAGCAGCTTAGGGCTATGGGGGCGGATTGGCACAGATACGCAGTATTTT.

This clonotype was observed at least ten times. This CDR3 reads CASSEGGLAGGPTTRNEQFF. DNA for the CDR3: TGCGCCAGCAGTGAGGGAGGACTAGCGGGAGGTCCCACTACCAGGAATGAGCAGTTCTTC. The chain recombines TRBV10-2 with TRBJ2-1; 14 nucleotides match TRBD2. Germline assignment: CDR1 WSHSY and CDR2 SAAADI. The CDR3 sequence is 20 residues long. The V and J ends lost 2 bases and 7 bases, in that order; junction bases with no gene match: 16.

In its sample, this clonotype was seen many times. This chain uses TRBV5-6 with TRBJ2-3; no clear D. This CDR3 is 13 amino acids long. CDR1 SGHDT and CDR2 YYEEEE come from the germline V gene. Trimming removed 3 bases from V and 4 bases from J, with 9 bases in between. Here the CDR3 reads CASSSRGADTQYF. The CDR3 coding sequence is TGTGCCAGCAGCTCGCGTGGGGCAGATACGCAGTATTTT.

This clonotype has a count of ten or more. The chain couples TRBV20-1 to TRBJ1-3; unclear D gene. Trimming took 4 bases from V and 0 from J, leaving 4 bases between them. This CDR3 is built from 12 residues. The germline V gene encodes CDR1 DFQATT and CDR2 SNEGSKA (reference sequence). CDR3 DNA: TGCAGTGCTATAACCTCTGGAAACACCATATATTTT. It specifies CSAITSGNTIYF.

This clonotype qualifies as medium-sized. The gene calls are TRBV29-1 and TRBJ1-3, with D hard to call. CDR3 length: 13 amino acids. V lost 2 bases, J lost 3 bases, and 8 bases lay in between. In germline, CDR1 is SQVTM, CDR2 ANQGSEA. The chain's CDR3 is CSVELVNGNTIYF. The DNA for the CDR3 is TGCAGCGTTGAATTGGTAAATGGAAACACCATATATTTT.

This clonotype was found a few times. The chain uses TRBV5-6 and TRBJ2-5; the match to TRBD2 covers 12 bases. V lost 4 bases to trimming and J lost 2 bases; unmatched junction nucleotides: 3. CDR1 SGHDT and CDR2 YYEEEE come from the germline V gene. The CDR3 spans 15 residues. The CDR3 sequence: CASSGLAGPQETQYF. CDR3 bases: TGTGCCAGCAGCGGACTAGCGGGGCCACAAGAGACCCAGTACTTC.

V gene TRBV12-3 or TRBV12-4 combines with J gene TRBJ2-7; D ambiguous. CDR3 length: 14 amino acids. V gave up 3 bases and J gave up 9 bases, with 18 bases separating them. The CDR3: CASSFAGRAAGQYF. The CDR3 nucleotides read TGTGCCAGCAGTTTTGCAGGACGGGCAGCAGGGCAGTACTTC.

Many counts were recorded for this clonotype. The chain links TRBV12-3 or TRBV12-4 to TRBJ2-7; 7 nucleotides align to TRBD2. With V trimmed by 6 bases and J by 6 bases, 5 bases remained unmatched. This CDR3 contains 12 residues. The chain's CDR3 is CASSLGGGEQYF. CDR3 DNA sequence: TGTGCCAGCAGCTTGGGCGGGGGCGAGCAGTACTTC.